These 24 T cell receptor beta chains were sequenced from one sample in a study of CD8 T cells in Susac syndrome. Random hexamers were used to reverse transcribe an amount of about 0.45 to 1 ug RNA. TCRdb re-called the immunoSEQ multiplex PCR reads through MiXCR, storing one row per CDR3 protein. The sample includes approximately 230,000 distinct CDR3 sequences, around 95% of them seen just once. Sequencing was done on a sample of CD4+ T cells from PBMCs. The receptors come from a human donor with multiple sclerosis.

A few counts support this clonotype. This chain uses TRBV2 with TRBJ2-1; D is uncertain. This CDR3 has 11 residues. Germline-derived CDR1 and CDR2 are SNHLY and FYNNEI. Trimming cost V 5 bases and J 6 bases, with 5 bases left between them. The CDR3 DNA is TGTGCCAGCAGTACGTTCAATGAGCAGTTCTTC. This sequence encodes CASSTFNEQFF.

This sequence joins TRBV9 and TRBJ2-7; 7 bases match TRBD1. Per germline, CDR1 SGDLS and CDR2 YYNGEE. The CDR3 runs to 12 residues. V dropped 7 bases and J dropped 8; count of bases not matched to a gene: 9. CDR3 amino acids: CASYPTGAKQYV. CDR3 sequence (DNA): TGTGCCAGCTACCCCACAGGGGCTAAGCAGTACGTC.

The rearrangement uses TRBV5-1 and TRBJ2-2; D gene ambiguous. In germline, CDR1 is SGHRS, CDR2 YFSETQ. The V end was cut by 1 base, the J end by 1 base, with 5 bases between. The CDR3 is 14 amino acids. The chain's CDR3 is CASSLTMNTGELFF. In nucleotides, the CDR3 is TGCGCCAGCAGCTTGACTATGAACACCGGGGAGCTGTTTTTT.

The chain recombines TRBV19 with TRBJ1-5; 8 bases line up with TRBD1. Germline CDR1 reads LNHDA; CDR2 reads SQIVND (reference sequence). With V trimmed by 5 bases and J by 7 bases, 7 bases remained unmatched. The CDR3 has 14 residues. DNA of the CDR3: TGTGCCAGTAGTGGAGACAGGGGTGCCCAGCCCCAGCATTTT. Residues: CASSGDRGAQPQHF. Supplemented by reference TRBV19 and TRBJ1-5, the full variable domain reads DGGITQSPKYLFRKEGQNVTLSCEQNLNHDAMYWYRQDPGQGLRLIYYSQIVNDFQKGDIAEGYSVSREKKESFPLTVTSAQKNPTAFYLCASSGDRGAQPQHFGDGTRLSIL.

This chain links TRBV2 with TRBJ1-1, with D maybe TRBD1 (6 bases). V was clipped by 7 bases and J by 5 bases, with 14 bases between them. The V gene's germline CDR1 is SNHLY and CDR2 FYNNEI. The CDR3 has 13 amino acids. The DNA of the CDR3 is TGTGCCAGCATTTTAGGGGGGCAGACTGAAGCTTTCTTT. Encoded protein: CASILGGQTEAFF.

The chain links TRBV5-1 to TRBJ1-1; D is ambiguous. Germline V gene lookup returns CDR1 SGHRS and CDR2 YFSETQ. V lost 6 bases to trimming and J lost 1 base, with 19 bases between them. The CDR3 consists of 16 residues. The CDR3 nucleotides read TGCGCCAGCACCCTGACACAAGAGAAAAAGAACACTGAAGCTTTCTTT. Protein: CASTLTQEKKNTEAFF. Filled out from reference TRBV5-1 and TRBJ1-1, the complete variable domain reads KAGVTQTPRYLIKTRGQQVTLSCSPISGHRSVSWYQQTPGQGLQFLFEYFSETQRNKGNFPGRFSGRQFSNSRSEMNVSTLELGDSALYLCASTLTQEKKNTEAFFGQGTRLTVV.

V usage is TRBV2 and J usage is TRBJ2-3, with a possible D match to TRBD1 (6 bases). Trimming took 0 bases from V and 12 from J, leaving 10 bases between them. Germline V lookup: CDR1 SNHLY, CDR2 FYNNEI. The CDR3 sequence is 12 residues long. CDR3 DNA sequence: TGTGCCAGCAGTGAAGCGGCAGGGGCCCAGTATTTT. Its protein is CASSEAAGAQYF.

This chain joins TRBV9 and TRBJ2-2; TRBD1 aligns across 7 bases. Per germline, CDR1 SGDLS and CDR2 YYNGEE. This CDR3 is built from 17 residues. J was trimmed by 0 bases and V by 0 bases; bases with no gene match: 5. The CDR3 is CASSVGRGRTNTGELFF. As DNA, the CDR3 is TGTGCCAGCAGCGTAGGAAGGGGGCGAACGAACACCGGGGAGCTGTTTTTT.

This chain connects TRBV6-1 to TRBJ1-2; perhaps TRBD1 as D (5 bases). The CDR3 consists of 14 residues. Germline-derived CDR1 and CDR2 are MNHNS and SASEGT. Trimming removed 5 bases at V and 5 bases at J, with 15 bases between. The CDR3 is CASSQIGTAYGYTF. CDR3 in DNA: TGTGCCAGCAGTCAAATTGGGACGGCATATGGCTACACCTTC.

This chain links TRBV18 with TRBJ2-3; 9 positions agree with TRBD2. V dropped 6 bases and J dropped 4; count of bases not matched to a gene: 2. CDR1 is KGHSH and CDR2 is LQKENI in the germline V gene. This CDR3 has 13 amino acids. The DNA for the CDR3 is TGTGCCAGCTCGGGACTAGCATCAGATACGCAGTATTTT. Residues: CASSGLASDTQYF. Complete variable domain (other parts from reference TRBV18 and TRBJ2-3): NAGVMQNPRHLVRRRGQEARLRCSPMKGHSHVYWYRQLPEEGLKFMVYLQKENIIDESGMPKERFSAEFPKEGPSILRIQQVVRGDSAAYFCASSGLASDTQYFGPGTRLTVL.

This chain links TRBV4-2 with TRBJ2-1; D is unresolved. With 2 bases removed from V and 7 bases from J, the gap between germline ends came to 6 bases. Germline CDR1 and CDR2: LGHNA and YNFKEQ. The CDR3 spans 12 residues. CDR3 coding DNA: TGTGCCAGCAGCCAACGGTGGAATGAGCAGTTCTTC. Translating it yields CASSQRWNEQFF.

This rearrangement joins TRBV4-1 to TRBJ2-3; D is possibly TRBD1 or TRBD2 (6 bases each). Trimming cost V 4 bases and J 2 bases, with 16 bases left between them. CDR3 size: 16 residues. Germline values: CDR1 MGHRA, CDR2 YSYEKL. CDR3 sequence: CASSPLPGAATDTQYF. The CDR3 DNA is TGCGCCAGCAGCCCTCTTCCGGGGGCGGCCACAGATACGCAGTATTTT.

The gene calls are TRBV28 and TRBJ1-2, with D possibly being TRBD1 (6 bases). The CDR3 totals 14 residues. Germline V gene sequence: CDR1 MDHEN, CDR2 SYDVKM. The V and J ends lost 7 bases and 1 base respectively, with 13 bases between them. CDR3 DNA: TGTGCCAGCACTTCAGGGGCCCATAACTATGGCTACACCTTC. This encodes CASTSGAHNYGYTF.

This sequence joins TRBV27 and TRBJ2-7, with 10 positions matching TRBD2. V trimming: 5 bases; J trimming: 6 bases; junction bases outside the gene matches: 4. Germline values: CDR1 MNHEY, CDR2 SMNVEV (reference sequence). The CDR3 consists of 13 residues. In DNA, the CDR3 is TGTGCCAGCAGTCTAGCGGGGGTGTTCGAGCAGTACTTC. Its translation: CASSLAGVFEQYF.

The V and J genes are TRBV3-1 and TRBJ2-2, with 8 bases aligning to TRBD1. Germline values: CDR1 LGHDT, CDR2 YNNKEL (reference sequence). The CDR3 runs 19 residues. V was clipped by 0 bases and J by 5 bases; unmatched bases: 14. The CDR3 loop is CASSQERGARGRETGELFF. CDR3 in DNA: TGTGCCAGCAGCCAAGAGAGGGGGGCCAGGGGGCGCGAAACCGGGGAGCTGTTTTTT.

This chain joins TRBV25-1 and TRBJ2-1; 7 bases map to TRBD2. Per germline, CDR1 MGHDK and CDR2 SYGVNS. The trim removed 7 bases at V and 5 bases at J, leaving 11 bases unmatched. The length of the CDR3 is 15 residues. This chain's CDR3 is CASNRIISGHNEQFF. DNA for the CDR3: TGTGCCAGCAACCGAATCATTAGCGGGCACAATGAGCAGTTCTTC.

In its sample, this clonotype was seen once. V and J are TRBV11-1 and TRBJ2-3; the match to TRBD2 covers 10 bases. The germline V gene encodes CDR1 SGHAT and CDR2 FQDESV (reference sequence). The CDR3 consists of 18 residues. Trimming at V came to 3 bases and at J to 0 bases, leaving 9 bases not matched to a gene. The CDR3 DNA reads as TGTGCCAGCAGCTTCCCAAAAGCACTAGCGGGGAGCACAGATACGCAGTATTTT. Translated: CASSFPKALAGSTDTQYF.

Written as DNA, the CDR3 is TGTGCCAGCAGTTTATCCGCGCTAGCGGGCTCCTACGAGCAGTACTTC. Protein product: CASSLSALAGSYEQYF. The chain employs TRBV27 and TRBJ2-7; 8 positions match TRBD2. V trimming: 0 bases; J trimming: 0 bases; junction bases outside the gene matches: 4. The germline gives CDR1 MNHEY, CDR2 SMNVEV (reference sequence). The CDR3 is 16 amino acids.

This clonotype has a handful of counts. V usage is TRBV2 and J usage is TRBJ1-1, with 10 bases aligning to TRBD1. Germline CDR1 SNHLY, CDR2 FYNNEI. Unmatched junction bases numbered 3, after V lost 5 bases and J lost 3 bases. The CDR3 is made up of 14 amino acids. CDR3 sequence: CASSRTGGDTEAFF. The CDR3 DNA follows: TGTGCCAGCAGTCGGACAGGGGGGGACACTGAAGCTTTCTTT.

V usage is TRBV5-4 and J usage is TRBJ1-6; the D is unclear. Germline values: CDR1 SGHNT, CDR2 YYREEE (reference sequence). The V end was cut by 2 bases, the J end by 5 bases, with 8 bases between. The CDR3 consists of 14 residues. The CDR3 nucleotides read TGTGCCAGCAGCTTCGAAAGGGATAATTCACCCCTCCACTTT. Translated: CASSFERDNSPLHF.

In DNA, the CDR3 is TGTGCCAGCAGTTACGGGATCTCGGCTTTCTTT. It yields the protein CASSYGISAFF. The rearrangement links TRBV6-5 to TRBJ1-1; D remains unclear. Germline V lookup: CDR1 MNHEY, CDR2 SVGAGI. The CDR3 sequence is 11 residues long. V was cut by 2 bases and J by 11 bases, with 9 bases left in between.

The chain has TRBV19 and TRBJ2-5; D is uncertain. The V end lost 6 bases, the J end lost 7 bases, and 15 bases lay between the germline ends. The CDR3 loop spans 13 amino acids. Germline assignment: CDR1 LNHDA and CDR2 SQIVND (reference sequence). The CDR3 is CASSQGREGTQYF. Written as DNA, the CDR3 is TGTGCCAGTAGCCAAGGAAGGGAAGGGACCCAGTACTTC.

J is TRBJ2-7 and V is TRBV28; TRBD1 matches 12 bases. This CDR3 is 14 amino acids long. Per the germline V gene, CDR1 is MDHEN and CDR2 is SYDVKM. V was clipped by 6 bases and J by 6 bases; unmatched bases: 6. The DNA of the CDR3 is TGTGCCAGCAGCGGAGGGACAGGGGGCGCCGAGCAGTACTTC. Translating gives CASSGGTGGAEQYF. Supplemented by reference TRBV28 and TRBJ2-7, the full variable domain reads DVKVTQSSRYLVKRTGEKVFLECVQDMDHENMFWYRQDPGLGLRLIYFSYDVKMKEKGDIPEGYSVSREKKERFSLILESASTNQTSMYLCASSGGTGGAEQYFGPGTRLTVT.

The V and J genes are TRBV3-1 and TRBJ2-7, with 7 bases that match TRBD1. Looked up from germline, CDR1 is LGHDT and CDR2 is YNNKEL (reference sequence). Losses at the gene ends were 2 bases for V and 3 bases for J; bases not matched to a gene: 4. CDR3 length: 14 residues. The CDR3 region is CASSQTTGDYEQYV. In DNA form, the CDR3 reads TGTGCCAGCAGCCAAACCACAGGGGACTACGAGCAGTACGTC.